The rows below give T cell receptor beta chains drawn from one sample of a study of T cell responses to AZD1222 COVID-19 vaccine. Repertoires were generated with immunoSEQ multiplex PCR, while TCRdb's copy carries only in-frame clones and drops some. The sample contains some 120,000 clones, roughly 89% of which appear only once. The sequencing used peripheral blood, collected on day 0 of AZD1222 vaccination. The receptors originated from an adult in good health. CDR3s include the opening cysteine and the closing phenylalanine or tryptophan. D genes are given only for firm matches. Size is stated for part of the rows, as once, few or many counts, or as a class when the clone is expanded.

>NA|TRBV21-1|NA|TRBJ2-4
TGTGCCAGCATCCGAATCCAGCGAGTAGCCAAAAACATTCAGTACTTC
CASIRIQRVAKNIQYF
>NA|TRBV27|NA|TRBJ1-6
TGTGCCAGCAGTTTCCGGGGTTGGGATTCACCCCTCCACTTT
CASSFRGWDSPLHF
>NA|TRBV9|NA|TRBJ1-3
TGTGCCAGCAGCGTAGGGATGGACTCTGGAAACACCATATATTTT
CASSVGMDSGNTIYF
>NA|TRBV6-5|TRBD1|TRBJ1-5
TGTGCCAGCAGTACAACCAGGGGGCCCAATCAGCCCCAGCATTTT
CASSTTRGPNQPQHF
>NA|TRBV9|NA|TRBJ1-2
TGTGCCAGCAGCGTAGCCGCCAGCCCCTATGGCTACACCTTC
CASSVAASPYGYTF
>NA|TRBV12-3/TRBV12-4|NA|TRBJ2-3
TGTGCCAGCTCCTCCGGGACTCCGGGAACGCAGTATTTT
CASSSGTPGTQYF
>few|TRBV19|NA|TRBJ1-3
TGTGCCAGTAGCAGTACCTCTGGAAACACCATATATTTT
CASSSTSGNTIYF
>NA|TRBV7-9|NA|TRBJ2-7
TGTGCCAGCAGCTTACGCCTGGACAGACCCTACGAGCAGTACTTC
CASSLRLDRPYEQYF
>NA|TRBV29-1|NA|TRBJ2-2
TGCAGCGTTGCCGGGAGCACCGGGGAGCTGTTTTTT
CSVAGSTGELFF
>NA|TRBV28|NA|TRBJ1-1
TGTGCCAGCAGTTTATATGGGGCATCGAACACTGAAGCTTTCTTT
CASSLYGASNTEAFF
>NA|TRBV27|NA|TRBJ1-6
TGTGCCAGCAGTACACTTACCAAAGCCCTCCACTTT
CASSTLTKALHF
>NA|TRBV12-3/TRBV12-4|NA|TRBJ1-2
TGTGCCAGCAGTTTTGGGTGGGCGTCCGGCTACACCTTC
CASSFGWASGYTF
>once|TRBV6-1|NA|TRBJ1-5
TGTGCCAGCAGTGAAGACAGGGATCAGCCCCAGCATTTT
CASSEDRDQPQHF
>NA|TRBV5-1|NA|TRBJ1-1
TGCGCCAGCAGCTTGGGAAGAGCGGAGAACACTGAAGCTTTCTTT
CASSLGRAENTEAFF
>few|TRBV12-3/TRBV12-4|NA|TRBJ1-2
TGTGCCAGCAGTTTTCTGAATAACTATGGCTACACCTTC
CASSFLNNYGYTF
>NA|TRBV5-1|NA|TRBJ2-1
TGCGCCAGCAGCTTGGATTCAGGCCACAATGAGCAGTTCTTC
CASSLDSGHNEQFF